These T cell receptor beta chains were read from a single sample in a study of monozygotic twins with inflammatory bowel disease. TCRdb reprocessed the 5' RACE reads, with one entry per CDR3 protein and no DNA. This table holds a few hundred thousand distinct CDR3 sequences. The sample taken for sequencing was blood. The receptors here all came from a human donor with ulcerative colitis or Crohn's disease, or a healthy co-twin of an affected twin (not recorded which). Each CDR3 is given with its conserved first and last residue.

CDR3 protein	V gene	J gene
CASSSPNPQYF	TRBV11-2	TRBJ2-7
CASSLAAGREQYF	TRBV7-6	TRBJ2-7
CASRQGAGTGELFF	TRBV27	TRBJ2-2
CASSYTQDSWETQYF	TRBV5-1	TRBJ2-5
CRGARQGILDTQYF	TRBV20-1	TRBJ2-3
CASSSEGGSYNEQFF	TRBV5-4	TRBJ2-1
CASSLSGAQETQYF	TRBV5-1	TRBJ2-5
CASSLDVLETQYF	TRBV5-1	TRBJ2-5
CSVEVGTGETQYF	TRBV29-1	TRBJ2-5
CASSAGQGRAGANVLTF	TRBV5-1	TRBJ2-6
CASRTARGVLDTQYF	TRBV7-8	TRBJ2-3
CASSKAHRGYEQYF	TRBV19	TRBJ2-7
CASSQSTSGPREQFF	TRBV5-1	TRBJ2-1
CASSAGQGIYEQYF	TRBV18	TRBJ2-7
CASSLVDLYTQYF	TRBV12-3/TRBV12-4	TRBJ2-3
CASSPTGFRPEAFF	TRBV7-2	TRBJ1-1
CASRFGLVEYNEQFF	TRBV2	TRBJ2-1